This TCR beta chain was observed in a study of CD8 T cell repertoires and HIV-1 epitope variants. Study at large: Control wells had CMV/EBV/flu peptides, negative Ebola AY9, or no peptide.

Trimming at V came to 0 bases and at J to 2 bases, leaving 5 bases not matched to a gene. The CDR3 is 16 residues long. Germline assignment: CDR1 PRHDT and CDR2 FYEKMQ (reference sequence). The repertoire was sequenced with immunoSEQ multiplex PCR; TCRdb's copy has only in-frame clones and lacks some. The sample shows approximately 4,800 clones, about 62% of them seen only once. This clone was counted once. Its antigen is still unknown. This chain connects TRBV13 to TRBJ2-3; 7 bases agree with TRBD2. The sample taken for sequencing was cultured CD8+ T cells derived from PBMCs. The clonotype originates from a male donor with HIV. CDR3 DNA sequence: TGTGCCAGCAGCTTAGGATCGGGAGGTCTCACAGATACGCAGTATTTT. Its protein is CASSLGSGGLTDTQYF.